Here is one TCR beta chain with its context. Its antigen is unidentified. Per germline, CDR1 MDHEN and CDR2 SYDVKM. The CDR3 is 18 amino acids. Trimming pared 6 bases from V and 0 bases from J, leaving 18 bases between. A split of CD4+ cells into CD45RA+ naive and CD45RA-negative memory subsets was performed. The data derive from a study of shared clonotypes between healthy human individuals. Turning to the study itself: Aged between 18 and 49, the donors were a couple of women and three men. Per donor, CD8 memory used one plate, CD8 naive used two, CD4 memory used three and CD4 naive used three.

Method: immunoSEQ multiplex PCR; TCRdb's copy keeps in-frame clones and lacks some. The sample contains roughly 530,000 clones, 90% to 96% of which appear only once. Study conclusions and caveats: Among donors, the sharing of clonotypes was expected to be influenced by sequencing depth.

This receptor was taken from a woman aged 25 to 39 in good health. V and J are TRBV28 and TRBJ2-6, with D maybe TRBD1 (5 bases). The sample taken for sequencing was naive CD4+ T cells sorted from blood. Noted subset: CD45RA+ positively selected. The CDR3 DNA sequence: TGTGCCAGCAGCTTTGCAGGGCTTACCCGCTCTGGGGCCAACGTCCTGACTTTC. Translating gives CASSFAGLTRSGANVLTF. The full variable domain, rest sourced from reference TRBV28 and TRBJ2-6, is DVKVTQSSRYLVKRTGEKVFLECVQDMDHENMFWYRQDPGLGLRLIYFSYDVKMKEKGDIPEGYSVSREKKERFSLILESASTNQTSMYLCASSFAGLTRSGANVLTFGAGSRLTVL.